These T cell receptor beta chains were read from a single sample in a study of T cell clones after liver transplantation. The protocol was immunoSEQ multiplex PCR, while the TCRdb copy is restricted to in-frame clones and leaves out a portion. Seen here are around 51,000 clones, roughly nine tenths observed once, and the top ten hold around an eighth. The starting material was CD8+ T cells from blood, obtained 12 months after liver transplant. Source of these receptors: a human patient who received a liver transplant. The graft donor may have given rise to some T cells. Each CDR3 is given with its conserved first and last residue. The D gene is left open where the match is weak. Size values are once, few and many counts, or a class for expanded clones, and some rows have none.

CASSQGLVSYNEQFF,TGCGCCAGCAGCCAAGGACTAGTGTCCTACAATGAGCAGTTCTTC,NA,15,TRBJ2-1,TRBV4-1,NA
CASSVGGDTQYF,TGTGCCAGCAGCGTAGGCGGAGATACGCAGTATTTT,NA,12,TRBJ2-3,TRBV9,NA
CASSLLAGGYTGELFF,TGTGCCAGCAGCCTCTTAGCGGGAGGGTACACCGGGGAGCTGTTTTTT,NA,16,TRBJ2-2,TRBV9,TRBD2
CASSRADREGNTIYF,TGCGCCAGCAGCCGTGCTGACAGGGAAGGAAACACCATATATTTT,NA,15,TRBJ1-3,TRBV4-1,TRBD1
CASSISGSTDEQYF,TGTGCCAGTAGTATTAGCGGGAGTACGGACGAGCAGTACTTC,NA,14,TRBJ2-7,TRBV19,TRBD2
CASRPSTSGKGEQFF,TGTGCCAGCCGACCCTCGACTAGCGGGAAGGGTGAGCAGTTCTTC,once,15,TRBJ2-1,TRBV11-1,TRBD2
CASSRVLFTDTQYF,TGCGCCAGCAGTCGCGTTCTATTCACAGATACGCAGTATTTT,NA,14,TRBJ2-3,TRBV10-2,NA
CASSLALVQETQYF,TGTGCCAGCAGCTTAGCACTAGTGCAAGAGACCCAGTACTTC,few,14,TRBJ2-5,TRBV7-8,NA
CASSQDQGGRDYEQYF,TGCGCCAGCAGCCAAGATCAGGGGGGCCGCGACTACGAGCAGTACTTC,NA,16,TRBJ2-7,TRBV4-3,NA
CASSLADSSYNEQFF,TGCGCCAGCAGTTTAGCGGATAGCTCCTACAATGAGCAGTTCTTC,NA,15,TRBJ2-1,TRBV4-3,NA
CASSEDRGGYNEQFF,TGTGCCAGTAGTGAGGACAGGGGAGGGTATAATGAGCAGTTCTTC,NA,15,TRBJ2-1,TRBV19,TRBD1
CSARGGRLSSYEQYF,TGCAGCGCTAGGGGGGGGCGCCTGAGCTCCTACGAGCAGTACTTC,NA,15,TRBJ2-7,TRBV29-1,NA
CASSYHPNTEAFF,TGTGCCAGCAGTTATCACCCGAACACTGAAGCTTTCTTT,NA,13,TRBJ1-1,TRBV28,NA
CASSPPMGQNAYEQYF,TGTGCCAGCTCACCACCTATGGGACAGAACGCCTACGAGCAGTACTTC,NA,16,TRBJ2-7,TRBV18,TRBD1
CASSLPSYGYTF,TGTGCCAGCAGCTTGCCTTCCTATGGCTACACCTTC,few,12,TRBJ1-2,TRBV7-8,NA
CASSWGAYNEQFF,TGTGCCAGCAGTTGGGGCGCCTACAATGAGCAGTTCTTC,NA,13,TRBJ2-1,TRBV27,NA
CASSDSWSIGELFF,TGTGCCAGCAGTGACTCTTGGAGTATCGGGGAGCTGTTTTTT,NA,14,TRBJ2-2,TRBV6-4,NA
CASSVEQGASGELFF,TGTGCCAGCAGCGTAGAACAGGGGGCTTCCGGGGAGCTGTTTTTT,large,15,TRBJ2-2,TRBV9,TRBD1
CASSFLDSHYGYTF,TGTGCCAGCAGTTTCCTGGACAGCCACTATGGCTACACCTTC,medium-sized,14,TRBJ1-2,TRBV6-6,NA
CASSDPGTAHTDTQYF,TGTGCCAGCTCGGACCCCGGGACAGCTCACACAGATACGCAGTATTTT,NA,16,TRBJ2-3,TRBV18,TRBD1
CASSLAGGPPQHF,TGTGCCAGCAGCTTAGCCGGGGGTCCGCCCCAGCATTTT,NA,13,TRBJ1-5,TRBV7-9,NA
CSVNTGTGYTEAFF,TGCAGCGTCAACACCGGGACAGGGTACACTGAAGCTTTCTTT,NA,14,TRBJ1-1,TRBV29-1,TRBD1
CASSSGTGGNQPQHF,TGTGCCAGCAGTTCCGGGACAGGGGGGAATCAGCCCCAGCATTTT,NA,15,TRBJ1-5,TRBV28,TRBD1
CASSSHRGLTDTQYF,TGTGCCAGCAGTTCCCACAGGGGGCTGACAGATACGCAGTATTTT,NA,15,TRBJ2-3,TRBV27,TRBD1
CASSVLEFEPNGANVLTF,TGTGCCAGCAGCGTATTGGAGTTTGAACCAAATGGGGCCAACGTCCTGACTTTC,NA,18,TRBJ2-6,TRBV9,NA
CASSMGSQNDEQFF,TGTGCCAGTAGTATGGGTTCCCAGAACGATGAGCAGTTCTTC,NA,14,TRBJ2-1,TRBV19,NA
CASSDGGLMNTEAFF,TGTGCCAGTAGTGACGGGGGATTGATGAACACTGAAGCTTTCTTT,NA,15,TRBJ1-1,TRBV19,NA
CASSLWTGTYEQYF,TGTGCCAGCAGTTTATGGACAGGGACCTACGAGCAGTACTTC,NA,14,TRBJ2-7,TRBV28,TRBD1
CSAEGAKGAFF,TGCAGCGCCGAAGGGGCAAAGGGAGCTTTCTTT,NA,11,TRBJ1-1,TRBV29-1,NA
CASSESGRLSYEQYF,TGTGCCAGCAGTGAATCCGGAAGACTATCGTACGAGCAGTACTTC,NA,15,TRBJ2-7,TRBV2,NA
CASRDRVGYTF,TGTGCCAGCAGGGACAGGGTTGGCTACACCTTC,once,11,TRBJ1-2,TRBV7-8,TRBD1
CASSFRPAVPSPEGQYF,TGTGCCAGCAGTTTTCGCCCGGCCGTCCCGTCCCCCGAAGGGCAGTACTTC,NA,17,TRBJ2-7,TRBV27,NA
CASSPQGWNSGNTIYF,TGTGCCAGCAGTCCCCAAGGTTGGAACTCTGGAAACACCATATATTTT,NA,16,TRBJ1-3,TRBV28,NA
CASSGLNTGELFF,TGTGCCAGCAGTGGACTAAACACCGGGGAGCTGTTTTTT,NA,13,TRBJ2-2,TRBV6-5,NA
CASSFTAHEQYF,TGTGCCAGCAGTTTCACAGCCCACGAGCAGTACTTC,few,12,TRBJ2-7,TRBV27,NA
CASSVGGWGEQYF,TGTGCCAGCAGCGTTGGGGGATGGGGCGAGCAGTACTTC,NA,13,TRBJ2-7,TRBV9,NA
CASSRVPEQLMDTQYF,TGTGCCAGCAGCCGAGTTCCCGAACAACTGATGGATACGCAGTATTTT,once,16,TRBJ2-3,TRBV7-9,NA